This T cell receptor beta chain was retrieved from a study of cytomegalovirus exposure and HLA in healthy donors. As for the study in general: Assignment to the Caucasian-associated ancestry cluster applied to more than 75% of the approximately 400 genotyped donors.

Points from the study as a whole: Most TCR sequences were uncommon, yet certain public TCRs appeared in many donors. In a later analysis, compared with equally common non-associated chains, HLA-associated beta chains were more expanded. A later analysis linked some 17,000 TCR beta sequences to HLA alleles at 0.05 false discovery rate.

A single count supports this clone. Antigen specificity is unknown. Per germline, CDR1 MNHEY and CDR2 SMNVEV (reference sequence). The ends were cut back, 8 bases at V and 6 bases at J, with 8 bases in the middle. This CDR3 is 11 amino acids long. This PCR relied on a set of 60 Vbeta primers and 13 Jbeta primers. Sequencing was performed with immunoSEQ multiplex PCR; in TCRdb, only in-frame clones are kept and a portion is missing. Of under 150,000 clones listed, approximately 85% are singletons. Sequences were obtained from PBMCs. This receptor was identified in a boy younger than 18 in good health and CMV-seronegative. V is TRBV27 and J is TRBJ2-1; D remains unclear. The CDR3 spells CASARGNEQFF. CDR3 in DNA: TGTGCCAGCGCCAGAGGCAATGAGCAGTTCTTC.